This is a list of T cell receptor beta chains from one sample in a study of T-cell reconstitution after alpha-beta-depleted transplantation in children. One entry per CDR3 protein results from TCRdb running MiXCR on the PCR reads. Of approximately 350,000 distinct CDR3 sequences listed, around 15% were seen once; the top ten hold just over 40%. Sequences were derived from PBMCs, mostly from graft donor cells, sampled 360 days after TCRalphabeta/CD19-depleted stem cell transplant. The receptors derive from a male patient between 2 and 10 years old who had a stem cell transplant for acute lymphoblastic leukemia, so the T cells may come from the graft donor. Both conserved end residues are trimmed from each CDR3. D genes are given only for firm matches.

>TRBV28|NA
ASSFGRRAKNIQY
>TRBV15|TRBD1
ATSRGLTGVTYEQY
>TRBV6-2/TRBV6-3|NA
AIRAIGSYEQY
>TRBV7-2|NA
ASSLDNTGELF
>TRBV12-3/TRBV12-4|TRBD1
ASSFGRGFTEAF
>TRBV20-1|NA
SAEGQAVEDFGEQF
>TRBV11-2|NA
ASSSPWTDVYNEQF
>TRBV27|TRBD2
ASRVTGGSSYEQY
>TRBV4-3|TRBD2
ASSPLKASGSYTSADTQY
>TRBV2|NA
ASSNNNWSTDTQY
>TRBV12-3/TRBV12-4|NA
ASRAGGRRETQY
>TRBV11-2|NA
ASSLDPGTEAF
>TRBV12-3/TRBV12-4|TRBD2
ASSFRHSGGEQY
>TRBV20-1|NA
SARGSSSYEQY
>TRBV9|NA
ASSVELAPNNEQF
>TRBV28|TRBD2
ASSFTSGHTGELF
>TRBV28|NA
ASSLRASGANVLT
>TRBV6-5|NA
ASSYRGLGMNTEAF
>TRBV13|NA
ASSLPGHYSTDTQY
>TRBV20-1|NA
SAPFRGAGELF
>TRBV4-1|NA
ASSQDPKTQY
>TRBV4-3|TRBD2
ASSQFTGGTDTQY
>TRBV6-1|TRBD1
ASSRTGGFPEAF
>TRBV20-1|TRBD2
SVQSGSGETQY
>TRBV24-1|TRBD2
ATSDRTSGSTGELF
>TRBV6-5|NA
ASSYSPFTGTPQETQY
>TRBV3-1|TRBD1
ASRHADRPLTELF
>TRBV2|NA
ASRWLVSTDTQY
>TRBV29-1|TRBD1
SATGQGQSFFTDTQY
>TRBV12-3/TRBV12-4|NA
ASSLAKSNEQF
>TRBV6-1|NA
ASRDGGRATDTQY
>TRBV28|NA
ASSPRLDSNNEQF
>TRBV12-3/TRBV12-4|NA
ASSLSLFGPNYGYT
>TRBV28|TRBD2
ASSTSGNSYEQY
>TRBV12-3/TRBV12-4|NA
ASRYRVSYEQY
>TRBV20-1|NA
SALKETQY
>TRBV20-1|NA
SVKGVGQPQH
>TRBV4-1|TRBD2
ASSQEGTRIDTQY
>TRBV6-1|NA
ASSERDFGTRPQY
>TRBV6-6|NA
AASEETYEQY
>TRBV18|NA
ASSPVGGNQPQH
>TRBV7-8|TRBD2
ASSLYVAGGEQF
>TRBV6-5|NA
ASSYWGTLQETQY
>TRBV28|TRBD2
ASSFGRLAVSLYEQY
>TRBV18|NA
ASSPGRLPLWANVLT
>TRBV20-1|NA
SASRDRSTGELF
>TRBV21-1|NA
ASSTPSAAPKEYEQY
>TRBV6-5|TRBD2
ASSSRLAGARNEQF
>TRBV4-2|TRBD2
ASSQDRSGGTDTQY
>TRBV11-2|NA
ASSPERVSYEQY
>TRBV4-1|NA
ASSQVGSWEVSDTQY
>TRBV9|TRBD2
ASSVEFTGGGNTGELF
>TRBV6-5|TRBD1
ASSYSFGTGSSGANVLT
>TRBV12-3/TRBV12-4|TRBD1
ASSRTGPNTIY
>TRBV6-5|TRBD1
ASSFLGQGSSYNEQF